This passage covers 2 T cell receptor beta chains from one sample sequenced in a study of cytomegalovirus exposure and HLA in healthy donors. This PCR relied on a set of 60 Vbeta primers and 13 Jbeta primers. Using immunoSEQ multiplex PCR, the repertoire was profiled, and TCRdb retains in-frame clones only, with some absent. Counted here are roughly 140,000 clones, over 60% occurring once; the ten biggest clones make up around 3%. The sequenced material came from PBMCs. The receptors stem from a woman in her 30s in good health and CMV-seropositive.

V is TRBV11-3 and J is TRBJ2-2, with 7 nucleotides matching TRBD2. The length of the CDR3 is 15 residues. V was clipped by 5 bases and J by 2 bases; unmatched bases: 5. Germline values: CDR1 SGHNT, CDR2 YENEEA. In nucleotides, the CDR3 is TGTGCCAGCAGCCCTGGACTAGTTAACACCGGGGAGCTGTTTTTT. It specifies CASSPGLVNTGELFF.

The rearrangement uses TRBV7-2 and TRBJ1-2; 7 bases match TRBD1. Germline V CDR1 and CDR2: SGHTA, FQGNSA. The trim removed 5 bases at V and 2 bases at J, leaving 17 bases unmatched. CDR3 length: 18 residues. The CDR3: CASSPGGAGRGGNYGYTF. CDR3 nucleotides: TGTGCCAGCAGCCCAGGGGGAGCAGGGAGAGGGGGAAACTATGGCTACACCTTC.